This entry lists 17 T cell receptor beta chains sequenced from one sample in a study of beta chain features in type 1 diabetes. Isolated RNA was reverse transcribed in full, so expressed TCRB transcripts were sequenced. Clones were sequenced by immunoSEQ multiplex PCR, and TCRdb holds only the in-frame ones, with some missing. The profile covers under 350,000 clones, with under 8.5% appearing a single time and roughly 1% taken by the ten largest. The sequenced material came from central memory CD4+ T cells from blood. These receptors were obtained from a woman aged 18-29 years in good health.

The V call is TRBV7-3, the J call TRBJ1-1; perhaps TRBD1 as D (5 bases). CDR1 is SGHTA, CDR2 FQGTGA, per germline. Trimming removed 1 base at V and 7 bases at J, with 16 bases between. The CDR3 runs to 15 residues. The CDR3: CASSLNQGPVDEAFF. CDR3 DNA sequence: TGTGCCAGCAGCTTAAACCAGGGCCCCGTTGATGAAGCTTTCTTT.

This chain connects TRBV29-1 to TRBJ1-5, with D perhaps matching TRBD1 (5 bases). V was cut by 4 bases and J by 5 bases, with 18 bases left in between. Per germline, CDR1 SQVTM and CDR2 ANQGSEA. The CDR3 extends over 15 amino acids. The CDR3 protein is CSVGLGSGGDQPQHF. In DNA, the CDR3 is TGCAGCGTTGGTCTTGGCTCTGGGGGGGATCAGCCCCAGCATTTT.

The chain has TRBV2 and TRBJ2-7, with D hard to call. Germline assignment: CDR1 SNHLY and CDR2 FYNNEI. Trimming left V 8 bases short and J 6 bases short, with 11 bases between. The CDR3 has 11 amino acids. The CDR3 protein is CASLVLGEQYF. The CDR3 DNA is TGTGCCAGCTTGGTGTTGGGCGAGCAGTACTTC.

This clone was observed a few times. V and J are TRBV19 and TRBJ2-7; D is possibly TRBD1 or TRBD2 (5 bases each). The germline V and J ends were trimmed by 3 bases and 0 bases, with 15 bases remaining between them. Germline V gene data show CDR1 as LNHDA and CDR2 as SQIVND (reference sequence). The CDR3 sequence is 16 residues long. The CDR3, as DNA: TGTGCCAGTAGTATTCGGGGCTTCCCTCTCTCCTACGAGCAGTACTTC. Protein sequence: CASSIRGFPLSYEQYF.

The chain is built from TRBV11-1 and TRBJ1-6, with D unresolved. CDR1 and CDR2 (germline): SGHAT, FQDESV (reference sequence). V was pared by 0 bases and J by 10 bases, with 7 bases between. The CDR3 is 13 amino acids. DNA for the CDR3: TGTGCCAGCAGCTTAGCGTTTGAATCACCCCTCCACTTT. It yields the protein CASSLAFESPLHF.

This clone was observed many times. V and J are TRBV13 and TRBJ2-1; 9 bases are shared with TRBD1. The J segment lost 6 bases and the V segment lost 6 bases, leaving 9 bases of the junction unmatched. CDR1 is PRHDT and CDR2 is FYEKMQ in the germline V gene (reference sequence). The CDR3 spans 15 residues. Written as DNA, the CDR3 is TGTGCCAGCAGGCAAAACAGGGGGCAAGTCAATGAGCAGTTCTTC. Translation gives CASRQNRGQVNEQFF.

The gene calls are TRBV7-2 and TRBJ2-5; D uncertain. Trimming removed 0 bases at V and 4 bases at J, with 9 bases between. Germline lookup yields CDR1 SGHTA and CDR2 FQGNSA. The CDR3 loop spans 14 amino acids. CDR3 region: CASSLALRRETQYF. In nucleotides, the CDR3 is TGTGCCAGCAGCTTAGCGCTCCGTCGAGAGACCCAGTACTTC.

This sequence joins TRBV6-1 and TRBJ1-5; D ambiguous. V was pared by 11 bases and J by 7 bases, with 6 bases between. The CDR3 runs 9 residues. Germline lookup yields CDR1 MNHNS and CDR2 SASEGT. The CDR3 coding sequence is TGTGCCTCCCCCCAGCCCCAGCATTTT. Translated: CASPQPQHF.

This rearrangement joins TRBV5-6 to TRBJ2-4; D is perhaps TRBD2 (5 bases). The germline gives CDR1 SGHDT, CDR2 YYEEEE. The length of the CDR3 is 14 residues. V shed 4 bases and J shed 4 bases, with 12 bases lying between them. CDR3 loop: CASSLRTGKNIQYF. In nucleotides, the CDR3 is TGTGCCAGCAGCCTACGGACGGGAAAAAACATTCAGTACTTC.

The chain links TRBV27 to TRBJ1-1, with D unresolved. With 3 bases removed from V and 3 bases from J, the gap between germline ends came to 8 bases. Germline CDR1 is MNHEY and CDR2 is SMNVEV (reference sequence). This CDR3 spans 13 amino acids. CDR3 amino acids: CASSFGLDTEAFF. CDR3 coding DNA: TGTGCCAGCAGTTTTGGGCTGGACACTGAAGCTTTCTTT.

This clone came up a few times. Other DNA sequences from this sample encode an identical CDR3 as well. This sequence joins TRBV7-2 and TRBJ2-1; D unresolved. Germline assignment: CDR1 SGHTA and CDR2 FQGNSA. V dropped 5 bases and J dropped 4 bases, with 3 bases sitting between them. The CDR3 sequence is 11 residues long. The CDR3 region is CASSPYNEQFF. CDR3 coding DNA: TGTGCCAGCAGCCCATACAATGAGCAGTTCTTC.

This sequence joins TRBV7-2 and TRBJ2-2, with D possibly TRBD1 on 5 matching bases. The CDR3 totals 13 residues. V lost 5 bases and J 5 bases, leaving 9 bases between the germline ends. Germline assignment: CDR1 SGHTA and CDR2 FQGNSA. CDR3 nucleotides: TGTGCCAGCAGCGGCAGGGCGACCGGGGAGCTGTTTTTT. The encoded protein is CASSGRATGELFF.

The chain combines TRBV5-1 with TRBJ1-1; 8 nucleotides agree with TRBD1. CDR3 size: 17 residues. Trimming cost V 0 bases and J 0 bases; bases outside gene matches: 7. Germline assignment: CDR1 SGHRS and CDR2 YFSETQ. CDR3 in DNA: TGCGCCAGCAGCTTGGGCCCCAGGGGGCTAATGAACACTGAAGCTTTCTTT. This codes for CASSLGPRGLMNTEAFF.

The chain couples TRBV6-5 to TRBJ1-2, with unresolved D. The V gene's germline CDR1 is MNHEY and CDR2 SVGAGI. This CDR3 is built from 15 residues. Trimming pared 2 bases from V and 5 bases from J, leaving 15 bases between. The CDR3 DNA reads TGTGCCAGCAGTTACGCACTTTCCCCTCGATATGGCTACACCTTC. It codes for CASSYALSPRYGYTF.

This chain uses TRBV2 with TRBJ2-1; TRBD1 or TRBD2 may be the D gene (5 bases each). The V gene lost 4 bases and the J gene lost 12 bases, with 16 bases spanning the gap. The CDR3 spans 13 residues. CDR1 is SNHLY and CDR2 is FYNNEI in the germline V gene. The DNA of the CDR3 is TGTGCCAGCAGTGTTGACAGCCTCGCGGGGCAGTTCTTC. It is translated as CASSVDSLAGQFF.

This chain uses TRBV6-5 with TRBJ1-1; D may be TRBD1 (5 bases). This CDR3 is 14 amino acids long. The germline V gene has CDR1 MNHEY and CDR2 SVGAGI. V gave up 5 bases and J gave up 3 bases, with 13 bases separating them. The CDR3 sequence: CASSEDQGDTEAFF. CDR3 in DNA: TGTGCCAGCAGTGAGGACCAAGGGGACACTGAAGCTTTCTTT.

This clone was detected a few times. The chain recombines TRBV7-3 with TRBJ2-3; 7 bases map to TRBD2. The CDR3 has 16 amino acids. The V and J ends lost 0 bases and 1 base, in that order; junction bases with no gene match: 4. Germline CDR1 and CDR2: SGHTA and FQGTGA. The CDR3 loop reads CASSLTLAERTDTQYF. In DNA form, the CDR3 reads TGTGCCAGCAGCTTAACGCTAGCGGAGCGCACAGATACGCAGTATTTT.